Included here is one TCR beta chain sequence, with context. The data stem from a study of cytomegalovirus exposure and HLA in healthy donors. The PCR was carried out with 60 Vbeta primers and 13 Jbeta primers. Using immunoSEQ multiplex PCR, the repertoire was profiled, and TCRdb retains in-frame clones only, with some absent. There are more than 95,000 clones in the sample; around 75% occur only once, and under 3.5% lies in the top ten. Input material: PBMCs. This clonotype was sampled from a woman aged 45-65 years in good health and CMV-seronegative.

DNA for the CDR3: TGCGCCAGCAGCAACCGGGACACTTTCGAGCAGTACTTC. Protein product: CASSNRDTFEQYF. The chain uses TRBV5-1 and TRBJ2-7; perhaps TRBD1 as D (6 bases). This CDR3 is 13 amino acids long. V was pared by 4 bases and J by 6 bases, with 14 bases between. Per germline, CDR1 SGHRS and CDR2 YFSETQ.